This T cell receptor (beta chain) originates from a study of shared clonotypes between healthy human individuals. CD45RO+ cells and CCR7-negative CD45RA+ TemRA cells were combined as CD8 memory. Germline loops: CDR1 MNHEY, CDR2 SMNVEV (reference sequence). The V gene lost 6 bases and the J gene lost 0 bases, with 17 bases spanning the gap. The CDR3 totals 17 residues. Every subset had its genomic DNA shared out evenly among several immunoSEQ plates. Original methodology: Filtering differed since immunoSEQ provided only junctions, with no quality scores. The protocol was immunoSEQ multiplex PCR, while the TCRdb copy is restricted to in-frame clones and leaves out a portion. V and J calls and clone size come straight from that table; D and trimming were deduced from the DNA. The table lists around 300,000 clones, around 86% of them singletons, with 15% to 20% in the top ten.

The source of this sequence is a man between 18 and 35 years old in good health. The rearrangement links TRBV27 to TRBJ2-2; D remains unclear. Sequencing was done on a sample of memory CD8+ T cells sorted from blood. Subset of the sample: CD45RO+ cells pooled with CCR7-negative TemRA cells. The CDR3 sequence is CASRTIGPSANTGELFF. As DNA, the CDR3 is TGTGCCAGCAGAACAATAGGACCCAGCGCGAACACCGGGGAGCTGTTTTTT.